Below are 18 T cell receptor beta chains sequenced from a single sample in a study of vaccination and CD4 T cells after COVID-19. No cognate antigen is known for these TCRs. The Oncomine TCR Beta short-read assay sequenced DNA from cultured CD4+ T cells. A single record per CDR3 protein comes from TCRdb applying MiXCR to the PCR reads. Of roughly 12,000 distinct CDR3 sequences listed, around 61% are singletons. The treatment here: roughly ten-day PBMC culture with coronavirus spike peptide pools or control peptides (ViraFEST assay). The input for sequencing was CD4+ T cells from blood, cultured in vitro, taken before SARS-CoV-2 vaccination. The receptors come from a human donor who had recovered from COVID-19.

The rearrangement uses TRBV20-1 and TRBJ1-5, with D perhaps matching TRBD1 (6 bases). The V end lost 5 bases, the J end lost 0 bases, and 11 bases lay between the germline ends. Germline values: CDR1 DFQATT, CDR2 SNEGSKA (reference sequence). The CDR3 totals 14 residues. CDR3 in DNA: TGCAGTGCTGGGGGGCAGGTTAGCAATCAGCCCCAGCATTTT. Amino acid sequence: CSAGGQVSNQPQHF.

The chain carries TRBV12-3 or TRBV12-4 and TRBJ1-2; D perhaps matches TRBD1 (6 bases). V lost 1 base to trimming and J lost 7 bases, with 13 bases between them. The CDR3 consists of 14 residues. CDR3 residues: CASSLVLGGGGYTF. Here the CDR3 DNA reads TGTGCCAGCAGTTTAGTCTTAGGAGGGGGTGGCTACACCTTC.

The rearrangement uses TRBV20-1 and TRBJ2-7; D remains unclear. V dropped 6 bases and J dropped 5 bases, with 14 bases sitting between them. Germline loops: CDR1 DFQATT, CDR2 SNEGSKA (reference sequence). The CDR3 runs to 12 residues. The CDR3 DNA reads TGCAGTGCGAATGCACCTCACCACGAGCAGTACTTC. Translation gives CSANAPHHEQYF.

The chain combines TRBV27 with TRBJ1-3; D uncertain. This CDR3 has 13 amino acids. Trimming stripped 4 bases from V and 8 bases from J, with 12 bases between. Germline CDR1 reads MNHEY; CDR2 reads SMNVEV (reference sequence). This CDR3 is CASSSTFGDTIYF. In DNA, the CDR3 is TGTGCCAGCAGTTCGACATTCGGCGACACCATATATTTT.

The chain has TRBV2 and TRBJ2-1; D is unresolved. Germline assignment: CDR1 SNHLY and CDR2 FYNNEI. The length of the CDR3 is 16 residues. V shed 4 bases and J shed 11 bases, with 24 bases lying between them. The CDR3 DNA follows: TGTGCCAGCAGTGCCCGGTCGGAAACTCCCAAGTACAAGCAGTTCTTC. It encodes CASSARSETPKYKQFF.

The chain couples TRBV6-1 to TRBJ2-7; D gene uncertain. This CDR3 has 12 residues. Germline CDR1 and CDR2: MNHNS and SASEGT. Deletions cut 7 bases from V and 4 bases from J, with 11 bases between. CDR3 in amino acids: CASINDRYEQYF. In DNA, the CDR3 is TGTGCCAGCATTAACGACCGGTACGAGCAGTACTTC.

There are a few counts of this clonotype. The rearrangement uses TRBV20-1 and TRBJ1-1; TRBD1 agrees at 10 bases. The CDR3 contains 15 residues. V was clipped by 2 bases and J by 6 bases; unmatched bases: 9. Per germline, CDR1 DFQATT and CDR2 SNEGSKA (reference sequence). In nucleotides, the CDR3 is TGCAGTGCTAGACTTGTGGACAGGGGGGAGGCTGAAGCTTTCTTT. Translating it yields CSARLVDRGEAEAFF.

This chain connects TRBV6-4 to TRBJ2-3, with 7 bases that match TRBD2. Per germline, CDR1 MRHNA and CDR2 SNTAGT. With 3 bases clipped from V and 6 bases from J, the junction kept 6 bases outside the gene matches. The CDR3 totals 14 residues. The CDR3 DNA reads TGTGCCAGCAGTGAAGGTAGCGGGTCGGATACGCAGTATTTT. Encoded protein: CASSEGSGSDTQYF.

The rearrangement links TRBV20-1 to TRBJ2-3, with 10 nucleotides matching TRBD2. The CDR3 is 16 amino acids. With 3 bases clipped from V and 4 bases from J, the junction kept 10 bases outside the gene matches. Germline V gene lookup returns CDR1 DFQATT and CDR2 SNEGSKA (reference sequence). CDR3 nucleotide sequence: TGCAGTGCTAGGCGTGGTCTAGCGGGAGACCCAGATACGCAGTATTTT. Its translation: CSARRGLAGDPDTQYF.

In its sample, this clonotype was seen a few times. The chain uses TRBV27 and TRBJ1-5; D gene unclear. V was trimmed by 2 bases and J by 0 bases, leaving 8 bases between them. This CDR3 spans 15 amino acids. Germline V gene lookup returns CDR1 MNHEY and CDR2 SMNVEV (reference sequence). The CDR3 here is CASSLKPYSNQPQHF. For the CDR3, the DNA is TGTGCCAGCAGTTTAAAACCGTATAGCAATCAGCCCCAGCATTTT.

The J gene is TRBJ2-3, the V gene TRBV30, with TRBD2 matching over 8 bases. Germline assignment: CDR1 GTSNPN and CDR2 SVGIG (reference sequence). The CDR3 contains 18 residues. J gave up 1 base and V 5 bases, and 17 bases lay outside the gene matches. DNA for the CDR3: TGTGCCTGGGGGACCCCTGCGGGAGGACCCCTCGGCACAGATACGCAGTATTTT. Its protein product is CAWGTPAGGPLGTDTQYF.

The chain couples TRBV4-2 to TRBJ2-7, with 10 nucleotides matching TRBD2. After removal of 3 bases from V and 1 base from J, the junction contained 3 bases not matched to a gene. The CDR3 covers 15 residues. Per germline, CDR1 LGHNA and CDR2 YNFKEQ. CDR3 loop: CASSHERGGSYEQYF. CDR3 nucleotide sequence: TGTGCCAGCAGCCACGAGCGGGGGGGATCCTACGAGCAGTACTTC.

The chain links TRBV28 to TRBJ2-2; D ambiguous. Trimming shortened V by 6 bases and J by 1 base, and 18 bases separated the two germline ends. This CDR3 has 17 residues. The germline gives CDR1 MDHEN, CDR2 SYDVKM. CDR3 sequence: CASRTSLVQVNTGELFF. The DNA for the CDR3 is TGTGCCAGCAGGACCTCCCTTGTTCAAGTGAACACCGGGGAGCTGTTTTTT.

The rearrangement links TRBV6-5 to TRBJ2-3, with 10 bases that match TRBD1. The J segment lost 4 bases and the V segment lost 2 bases, leaving 6 bases of the junction unmatched. The CDR3 contains 16 residues. CDR1 and CDR2 from the germline V gene are MNHEY and SVGAGI. The CDR3 DNA follows: TGTGCCAGCAGTTACCCCCGGGACAGGGGCGCAGATACGCAGTATTTT. Translation gives CASSYPRDRGADTQYF.

The J gene is TRBJ1-6, the V gene TRBV10-3, with 8 bases that match TRBD1. The CDR3 extends over 15 amino acids. CDR1 is ENHRY and CDR2 is SYGVKD in the germline V gene. V was clipped by 7 bases and J by 5 bases; unmatched bases: 7. In DNA form, the CDR3 reads TGTGCCATCACCCCGGACAGGGACAATAATTCACCCCTCCACTTT. Protein sequence: CAITPDRDNNSPLHF.

The CDR3 DNA sequence: TGTGCCACCAGTGATCCAGGGGGTCCAAAGAAGCAGTACTTC. This translates into CATSDPGGPKKQYF. The chain couples TRBV24-1 to TRBJ2-7; 7 bases align to TRBD1. V shed 3 bases, J shed 8 bases, and the junction held 9 bases outside the gene matches. The germline gives CDR1 KGHDR, CDR2 SFDVKD. The CDR3 consists of 14 residues.

The chain joins TRBV6-1 to TRBJ2-3; a possible D gene is TRBD1 (5 bases). V was clipped by 5 bases and J by 1 base, with 10 bases between them. This CDR3 is 14 amino acids long. Germline CDR1 is MNHNS and CDR2 is SASEGT. DNA of the CDR3: TGTGCCAGCAGTCGACAGAGCGGCACAGATACGCAGTATTTT. It translates to CASSRQSGTDTQYF.

The chain is built from TRBV2 and TRBJ2-7, with 10 bases matching TRBD1. V lost 6 bases, J lost 5 bases, and 4 bases stayed unmatched. Germline V gives CDR1 SNHLY, CDR2 FYNNEI. This CDR3 has 13 amino acids. CDR3 bases: TGTGCCAGCAGCCCCGGGACAGGGGACGAGCAGTACTTC. Translated: CASSPGTGDEQYF.